This T cell receptor (beta chain) derives from a study of blood T cells in healthy people across ages. Findings and caveats of the study: Higher diversity and more naive CD4+ cells were features of long-lived donors, compared to aged donors.

The amount of total RNA extracted per sample was at least 5.5 micrograms. Looked up from germline, CDR1 is SGDLS and CDR2 is YYNGEE. V lost 0 bases to trimming and J lost 0 bases, with 19 bases between them. The CDR3 extends over 20 amino acids. PCR was performed a second time for 7 to 11 cycles using a sample-barcoded 5' primer and a J-beta primer mix. A tag from a template-switch adaptor with 12 random nucleotides marked each cDNA molecule. Every individual sample yielded 3 million or more paired-end reads (each containing CDR3). MiXCR was run by TCRdb on the 5' RACE reads, yielding one entry per CDR3 protein. The data contain 1.5 million to 2 million distinct CDR3 sequences, 28% of them singletons. Many counts were recorded for this clonotype. Its antigen remains unknown.

This sequence was found in a woman aged 25-40 years in good health. The chain joins TRBV9 to TRBJ2-6; D possibly corresponds to TRBD1 (5 bases). The sequencing sample was made of blood. The CDR3 DNA reads TGTGCCAGCAGCGTAGTCGACAGCCGATCATTTTCCTCTGGGGCCAACGTCCTGACTTTC. Translation gives CASSVVDSRSFSSGANVLTF.